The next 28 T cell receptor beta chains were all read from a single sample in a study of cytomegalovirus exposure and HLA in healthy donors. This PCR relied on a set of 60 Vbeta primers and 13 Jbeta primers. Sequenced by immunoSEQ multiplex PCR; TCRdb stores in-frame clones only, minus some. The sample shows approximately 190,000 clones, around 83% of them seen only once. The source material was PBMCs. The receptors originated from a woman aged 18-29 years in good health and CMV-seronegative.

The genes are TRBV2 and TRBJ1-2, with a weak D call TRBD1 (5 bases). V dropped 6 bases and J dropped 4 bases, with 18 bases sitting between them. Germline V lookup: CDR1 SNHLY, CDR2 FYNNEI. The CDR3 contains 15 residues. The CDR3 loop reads CASSESTQGGYGYTF. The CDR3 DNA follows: TGTGCCAGCAGCGAGTCTACCCAGGGAGGCTATGGCTACACCTTC.

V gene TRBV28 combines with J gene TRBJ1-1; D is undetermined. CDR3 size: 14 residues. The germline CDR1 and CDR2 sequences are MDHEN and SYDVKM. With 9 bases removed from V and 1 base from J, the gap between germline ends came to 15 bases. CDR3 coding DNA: TGTGCCAGTCGTGTGGAGGGTGGGAACACTGAAGCTTTCTTT. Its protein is CASRVEGGNTEAFF.

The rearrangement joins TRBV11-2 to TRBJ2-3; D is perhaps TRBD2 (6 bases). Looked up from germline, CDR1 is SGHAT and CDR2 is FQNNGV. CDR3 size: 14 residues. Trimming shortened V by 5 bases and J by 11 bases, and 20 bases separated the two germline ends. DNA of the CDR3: TGTGCCAGCAGCCCGGGAGACTGGCGGGGAAAGCAGTATTTT. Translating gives CASSPGDWRGKQYF. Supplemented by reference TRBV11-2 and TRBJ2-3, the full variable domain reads EAGVAQSPRYKIIEKRQSVAFWCNPISGHATLYWYQQILGQGPKLLIQFQNNGVVDDSQLPKDRFSAERLKGVDSTLKIQPAKLEDSAVYLCASSPGDWRGKQYFGPGTRLTVL.

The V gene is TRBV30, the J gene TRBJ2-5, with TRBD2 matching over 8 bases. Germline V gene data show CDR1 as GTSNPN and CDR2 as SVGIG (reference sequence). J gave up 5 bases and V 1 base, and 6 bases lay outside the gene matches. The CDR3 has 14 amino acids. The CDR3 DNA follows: TGTGCCTGGAGTGGGGCGGGAGGTGGGGAGACCCAGTACTTC. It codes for CAWSGAGGGETQYF.

CDR3 bases: TGTGCCAGCAGCCAACGCTGGAGGGGCAACACCGGGGAGCTGTTTTTT. Translating it yields CASSQRWRGNTGELFF. The chain employs TRBV14 and TRBJ2-2; D is possibly TRBD2 (6 bases). Germline values: CDR1 SGHDN, CDR2 FVKESK. The CDR3 sequence is 16 residues long. Trimming removed 2 bases from V and 2 bases from J, with 12 bases in between.

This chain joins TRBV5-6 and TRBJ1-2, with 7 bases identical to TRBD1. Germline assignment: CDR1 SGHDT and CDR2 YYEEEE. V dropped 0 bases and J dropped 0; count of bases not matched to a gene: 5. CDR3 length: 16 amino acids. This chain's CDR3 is CASSLAGQHPNYGYTF. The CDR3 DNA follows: TGTGCCAGCAGCTTGGCGGGACAGCATCCTAACTATGGCTACACCTTC. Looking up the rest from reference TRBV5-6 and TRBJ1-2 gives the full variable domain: DAGVTQSPTHLIKTRGQQVTLRCSPKSGHDTVSWYQQALGQGPQFIFQYYEEEERQRGNFPDRFSGHQFPNYSSELNVNALLLGDSALYLCASSLAGQHPNYGYTFGSGTRLTVV.

The CDR3 region has the DNA TGTGCCAGCAGGTGGGCGTACGAGCAGTACTTC. This translates into CASRWAYEQYF. The chain recombines TRBV6-1 with TRBJ2-7; D is unclear. Trimming pared 6 bases from V and 4 bases from J, leaving 7 bases between. Germline CDR1 is MNHNS and CDR2 is SASEGT. The CDR3 spans 11 residues.

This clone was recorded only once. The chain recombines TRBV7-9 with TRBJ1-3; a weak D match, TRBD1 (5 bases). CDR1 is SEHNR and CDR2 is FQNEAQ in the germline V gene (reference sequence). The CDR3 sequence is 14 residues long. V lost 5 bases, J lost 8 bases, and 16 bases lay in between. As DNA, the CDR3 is TGTGCCAGCAGCGTCACGGGGGTGCCGGACACCATATATTTT. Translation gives CASSVTGVPDTIYF. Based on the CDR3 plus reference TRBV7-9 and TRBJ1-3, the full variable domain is DTGVSQNPRHKITKRGQNVTFRCDPISEHNRLYWYRQTLGQGPEFLTYFQNEAQLEKSRLLSDRFSAERPKGSFSTLEIQRTEQGDSAMYLCASSVTGVPDTIYFGEGSWLTVV.

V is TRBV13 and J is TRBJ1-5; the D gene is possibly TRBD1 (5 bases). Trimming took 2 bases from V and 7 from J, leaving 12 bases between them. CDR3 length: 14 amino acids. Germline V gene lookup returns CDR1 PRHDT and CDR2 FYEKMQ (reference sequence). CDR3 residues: CASSLQGSGQPQHF. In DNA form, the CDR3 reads TGTGCCAGCAGCTTACAGGGTTCGGGCCAGCCCCAGCATTTT.

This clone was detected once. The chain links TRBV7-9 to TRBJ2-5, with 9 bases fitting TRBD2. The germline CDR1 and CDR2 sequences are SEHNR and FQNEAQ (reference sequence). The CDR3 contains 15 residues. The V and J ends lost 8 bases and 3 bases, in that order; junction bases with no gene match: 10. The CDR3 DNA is TGTGCCAGCGCCGCTCCGGTAGCGGGAGAAGAGACCCAGTACTTC. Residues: CASAAPVAGEETQYF.

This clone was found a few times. CDR3 bases: TGTGCCAGCAGTTACTCGAGGGGAGGAGAGACCCAGTACTTC. It codes for CASSYSRGGETQYF. The J gene is TRBJ2-5, the V gene TRBV6-5; a possible D gene is TRBD2 (6 bases). The CDR3 totals 14 residues. The germline V gene has CDR1 MNHEY and CDR2 SVGAGI. Trimming shortened V by 0 bases and J by 4 bases, and 9 bases separated the two germline ends.

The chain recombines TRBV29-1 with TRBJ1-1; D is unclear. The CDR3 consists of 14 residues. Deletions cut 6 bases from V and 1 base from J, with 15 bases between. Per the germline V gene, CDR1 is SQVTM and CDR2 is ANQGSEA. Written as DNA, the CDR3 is TGCAGCGTCCTCCTAAATCGGGGGAACACTGAAGCTTTCTTT. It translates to CSVLLNRGNTEAFF. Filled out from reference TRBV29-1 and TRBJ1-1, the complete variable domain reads SAVISQKPSRDICQRGTSLTIQCQVDSQVTMMFWYRQQPGQSLTLIATANQGSEATYESGFVIDKFPISRPNLTFSTLTVSNMSPEDSSIYLCSVLLNRGNTEAFFGQGTRLTVV.

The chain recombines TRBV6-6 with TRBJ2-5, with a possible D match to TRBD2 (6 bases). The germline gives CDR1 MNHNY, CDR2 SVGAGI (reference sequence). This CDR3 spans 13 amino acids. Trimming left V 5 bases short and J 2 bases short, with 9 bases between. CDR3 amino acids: CASSQGLQETQYF. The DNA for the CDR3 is TGTGCCAGCAGTCAGGGACTGCAAGAGACCCAGTACTTC.

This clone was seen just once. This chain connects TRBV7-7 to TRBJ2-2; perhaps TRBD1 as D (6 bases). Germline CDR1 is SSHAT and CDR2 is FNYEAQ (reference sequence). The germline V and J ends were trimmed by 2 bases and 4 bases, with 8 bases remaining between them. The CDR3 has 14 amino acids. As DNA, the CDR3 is TGTGCCAGCAGCTTATCAGGGGCCACCGGGGAGCTGTTTTTT. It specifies CASSLSGATGELFF. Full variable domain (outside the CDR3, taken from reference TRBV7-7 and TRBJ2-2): GAGVSQSPRYKVTKRGQDVTLRCDPISSHATLYWYQQALGQGPEFLTYFNYEAQPDKSGLPSDRFSAERPEGSISTLTIQRTEQRDSAMYRCASSLSGATGELFFGEGSRLTVL.

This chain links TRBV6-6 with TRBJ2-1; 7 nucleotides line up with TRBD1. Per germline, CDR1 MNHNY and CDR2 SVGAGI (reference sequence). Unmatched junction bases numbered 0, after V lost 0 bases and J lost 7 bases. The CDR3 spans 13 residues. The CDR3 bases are TGTGCCAGCAGTTACTCCAGGGGGAATGAGCAGTTCTTC. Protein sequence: CASSYSRGNEQFF.

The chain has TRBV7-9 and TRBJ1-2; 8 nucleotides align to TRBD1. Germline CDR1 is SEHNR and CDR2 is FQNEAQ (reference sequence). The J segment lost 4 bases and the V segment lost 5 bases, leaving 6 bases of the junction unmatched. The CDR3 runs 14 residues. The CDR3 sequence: CASSPGQAGYGYTF. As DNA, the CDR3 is TGTGCCAGCAGCCCGGGACAGGCCGGCTATGGCTACACCTTC.

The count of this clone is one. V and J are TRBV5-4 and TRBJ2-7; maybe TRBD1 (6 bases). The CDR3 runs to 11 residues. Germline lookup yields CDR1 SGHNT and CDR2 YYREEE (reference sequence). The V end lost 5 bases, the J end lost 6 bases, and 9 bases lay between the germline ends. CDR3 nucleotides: TGTGCCAGCAGTCAGGGGTTCGAGCAGTACTTC. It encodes CASSQGFEQYF.

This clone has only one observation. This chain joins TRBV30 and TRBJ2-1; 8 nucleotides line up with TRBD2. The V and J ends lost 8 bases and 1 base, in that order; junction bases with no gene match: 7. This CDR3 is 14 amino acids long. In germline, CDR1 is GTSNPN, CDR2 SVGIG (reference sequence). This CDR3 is CAGTGTRSYNEQFF. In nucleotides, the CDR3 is TGTGCCGGTACAGGGACTAGGTCCTACAATGAGCAGTTCTTC.

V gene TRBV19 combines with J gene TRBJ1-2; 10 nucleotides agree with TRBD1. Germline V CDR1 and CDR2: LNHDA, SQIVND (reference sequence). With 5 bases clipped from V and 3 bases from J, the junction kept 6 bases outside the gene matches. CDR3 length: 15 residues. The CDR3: CASSGDRGHHYGYTF. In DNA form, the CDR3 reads TGTGCCAGTAGTGGAGACAGGGGGCATCACTATGGCTACACCTTC.

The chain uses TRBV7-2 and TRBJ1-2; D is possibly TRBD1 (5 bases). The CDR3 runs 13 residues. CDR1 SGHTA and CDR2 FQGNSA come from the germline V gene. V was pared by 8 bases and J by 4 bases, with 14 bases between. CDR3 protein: CASGVGQGYGYTF. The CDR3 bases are TGTGCCAGCGGGGTAGGGCAGGGCTATGGCTACACCTTC.

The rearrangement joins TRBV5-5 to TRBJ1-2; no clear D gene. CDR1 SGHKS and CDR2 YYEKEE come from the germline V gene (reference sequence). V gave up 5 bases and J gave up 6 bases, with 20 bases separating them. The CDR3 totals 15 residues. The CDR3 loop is CASRFRHPSMDGYTF. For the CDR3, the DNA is TGTGCCAGCAGATTCCGACATCCGTCGATGGATGGCTACACCTTC.

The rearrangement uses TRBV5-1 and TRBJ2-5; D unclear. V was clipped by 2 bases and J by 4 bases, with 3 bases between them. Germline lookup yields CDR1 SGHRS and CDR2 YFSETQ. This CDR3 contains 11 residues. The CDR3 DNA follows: TGCGCCAGCAGCTTCAGAGAGACCCAGTACTTC. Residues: CASSFRETQYF.

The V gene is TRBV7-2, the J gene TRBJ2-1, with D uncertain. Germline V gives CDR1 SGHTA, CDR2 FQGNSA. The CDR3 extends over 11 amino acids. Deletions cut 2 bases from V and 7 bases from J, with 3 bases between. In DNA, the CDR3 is TGTGCCAGCAGCTTACTGAATGAGCAGTTCTTC. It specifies CASSLLNEQFF.

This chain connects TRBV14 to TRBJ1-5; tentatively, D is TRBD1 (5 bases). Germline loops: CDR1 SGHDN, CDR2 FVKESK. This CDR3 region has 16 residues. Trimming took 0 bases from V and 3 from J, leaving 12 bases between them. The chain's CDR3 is CASSQDPRQLNQPQHF. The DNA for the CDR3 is TGTGCCAGCAGCCAAGATCCGAGACAGCTCAATCAGCCCCAGCATTTT.

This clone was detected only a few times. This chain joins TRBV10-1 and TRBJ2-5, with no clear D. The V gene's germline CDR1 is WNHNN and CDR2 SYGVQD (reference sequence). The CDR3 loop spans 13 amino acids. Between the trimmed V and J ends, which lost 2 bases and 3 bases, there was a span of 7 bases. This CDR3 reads CASSEKEKETQYF. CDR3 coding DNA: TGCGCCAGCAGTGAGAAGGAGAAAGAGACCCAGTACTTC.

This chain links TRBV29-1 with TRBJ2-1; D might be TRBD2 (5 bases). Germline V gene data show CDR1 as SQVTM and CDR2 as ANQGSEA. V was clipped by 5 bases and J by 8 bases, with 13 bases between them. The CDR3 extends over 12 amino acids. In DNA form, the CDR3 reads TGCAGCGTTAGAGGGAGACCCCATGAGCAGTTCTTC. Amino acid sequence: CSVRGRPHEQFF.

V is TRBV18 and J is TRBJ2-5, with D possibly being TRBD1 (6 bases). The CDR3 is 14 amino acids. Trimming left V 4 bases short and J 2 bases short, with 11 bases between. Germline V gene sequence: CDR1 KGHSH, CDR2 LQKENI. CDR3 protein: CASSRGQLQETQYF. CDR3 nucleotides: TGTGCCAGCTCACGAGGACAGCTTCAAGAGACCCAGTACTTC.

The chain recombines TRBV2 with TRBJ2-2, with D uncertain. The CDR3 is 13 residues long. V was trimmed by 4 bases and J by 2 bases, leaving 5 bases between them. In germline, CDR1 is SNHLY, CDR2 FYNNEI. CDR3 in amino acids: CASSVYNTGELFF. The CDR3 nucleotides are TGTGCCAGCAGTGTTTATAACACCGGGGAGCTGTTTTTT. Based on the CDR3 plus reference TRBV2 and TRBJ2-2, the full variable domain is EPEVTQTPSHQVTQMGQEVILRCVPISNHLYFYWYRQILGQKVEFLVSFYNNEISEKSEIFDDQFSVERPDGSNFTLKIRSTKLEDSAMYFCASSVYNTGELFFGEGSRLTVL.